This TCR beta chain was observed in a study of blood T cell repertoires in COVID-19 (dated by TCRdb to about 2020). Regarding the research as a whole: Collaborator samples came from the United States, Italy and Spain and covered acute and convalescent phases of COVID-19. Deeply sampled blood TCRbeta repertoires from subjects exposed to, actively infected with, or recovered from COVID-19 were included in the dataset. The material from the prospective study consisted of cDNA or gDNA derived from T cells, B-cell-depleted T cells, or PBMCs. The samples were drawn from the first 160 participants of the ongoing ImmuneRACE study and from 1,254 subjects provided by 6 global collaborators. Where available, HLA class I and class II types were obtained from metadata supplied by the sample provider rather than from assay-based typing. Sample metadata almost always included a de-identified subject ID, COVID-19 status, age in years and sex. The repertoires were released in a freely available public database intended as a resource for research on the immune response to SARS-CoV-2. Overall study outcomes, separate from this receptor: The quantity of clinical and demographic metadata differed by source and by participant and was supplied without curation.

This clone has just one count. Its antigen is not yet known. The sample holds no much larger clone one base away, and base qualities are not on file. The CDR3 runs 14 amino acids, cysteine and phenylalanine included. Just CDR3 DNA is preserved here, 42 bases in frame from base 1. CDR1 SGHRS and CDR2 YFSETQ were looked up in the germline V gene. V loses 3 bases of germline sequence and J loses 4 bases, and the interval between the two ends is 13 bases. The immunoSEQ Assay, a bias-controlled multiplex PCR, was used to amplify TCRbeta CDR3 regions from genomic DNA. The authors' pipeline ran thus. The number of nucleated cells in each sample was estimated by amplification of reference gene primers within the assay. To quantify the absolute abundance of each unique TCRbeta CDR3 rearrangement, sequence reads were collapsed and filtered. For each sample, productive Simpson clonality was calculated by taking the square root of Simpson's diversity index across productive rearrangements. This is the immuneACCESS table as TCRdb keeps it, with only in-frame sequences that have V and J called. A part of the clones is gone; compared with another copy, unresolved V genes explain less than half, and the rest is unexplained. V and J calls and clone size are those listed in that table; D and trimming were worked out from the DNA. The table for this sample lists around 210,000 clones; less than 85% of them were counted only once. Approximately 8% of the sample comes from the top ten.

In Seattle, one collaborating source enrolled patients while the infection was active and tracked those patients longitudinally over the course of disease. The collaborating institutions used their own protocols to collect whole blood in K2EDTA tubes. For TCRbeta analysis, collaborators shipped samples as frozen whole blood, isolated PBMCs, or DNA extracted from either of those sample types. The TCR originated in a woman over 75 with COVID-19, enrolled during active disease. Sequenced sample: peripheral blood. This chain is built from TRBV5-1 and TRBJ2-5; a weak D assignment points to TRBD2 (7 bases agree). The nucleotide sequence is given as TGCGCCAGCAGCTGGGCAGGGGAGGGAGAGACCCAGTACTTC. Its amino acids are CASSWAGEGETQYF.